The clone carrying this TCR beta chain has a handful of counts. Time point of the sample: blood at routine non-recurrence follow-up after resection. These data come from a study of spatial heterogeneity in lung cancer. V was shortened by 2 bases and J by 7 bases, with 15 bases between the two germline ends. Per the germline V gene, CDR1 is MGHRA and CDR2 is YSYEKL. This CDR3 is built from 14 residues. Each CDR3 protein gets one entry after TCRdb re-called the 5' RACE reads with MiXCR. Seen here are fewer than 50,000 distinct CDR3 sequences, over 9.5% observed once, and the top ten hold about a sixth. V is TRBV4-1 and J is TRBJ2-7, with D possibly called TRBD1 or TRBD2 (5 bases each). This receptor was obtained from a female donor with early-stage non-small cell lung cancer. The sequences come from PBMCs, collected at follow-up. CDR3 sequence reads: CASSQPGTIGEQYF. The CDR3 nucleotides are TGCGCCAGCAGCCAACCCGGGACCATAGGGGAGCAGTACTTC.